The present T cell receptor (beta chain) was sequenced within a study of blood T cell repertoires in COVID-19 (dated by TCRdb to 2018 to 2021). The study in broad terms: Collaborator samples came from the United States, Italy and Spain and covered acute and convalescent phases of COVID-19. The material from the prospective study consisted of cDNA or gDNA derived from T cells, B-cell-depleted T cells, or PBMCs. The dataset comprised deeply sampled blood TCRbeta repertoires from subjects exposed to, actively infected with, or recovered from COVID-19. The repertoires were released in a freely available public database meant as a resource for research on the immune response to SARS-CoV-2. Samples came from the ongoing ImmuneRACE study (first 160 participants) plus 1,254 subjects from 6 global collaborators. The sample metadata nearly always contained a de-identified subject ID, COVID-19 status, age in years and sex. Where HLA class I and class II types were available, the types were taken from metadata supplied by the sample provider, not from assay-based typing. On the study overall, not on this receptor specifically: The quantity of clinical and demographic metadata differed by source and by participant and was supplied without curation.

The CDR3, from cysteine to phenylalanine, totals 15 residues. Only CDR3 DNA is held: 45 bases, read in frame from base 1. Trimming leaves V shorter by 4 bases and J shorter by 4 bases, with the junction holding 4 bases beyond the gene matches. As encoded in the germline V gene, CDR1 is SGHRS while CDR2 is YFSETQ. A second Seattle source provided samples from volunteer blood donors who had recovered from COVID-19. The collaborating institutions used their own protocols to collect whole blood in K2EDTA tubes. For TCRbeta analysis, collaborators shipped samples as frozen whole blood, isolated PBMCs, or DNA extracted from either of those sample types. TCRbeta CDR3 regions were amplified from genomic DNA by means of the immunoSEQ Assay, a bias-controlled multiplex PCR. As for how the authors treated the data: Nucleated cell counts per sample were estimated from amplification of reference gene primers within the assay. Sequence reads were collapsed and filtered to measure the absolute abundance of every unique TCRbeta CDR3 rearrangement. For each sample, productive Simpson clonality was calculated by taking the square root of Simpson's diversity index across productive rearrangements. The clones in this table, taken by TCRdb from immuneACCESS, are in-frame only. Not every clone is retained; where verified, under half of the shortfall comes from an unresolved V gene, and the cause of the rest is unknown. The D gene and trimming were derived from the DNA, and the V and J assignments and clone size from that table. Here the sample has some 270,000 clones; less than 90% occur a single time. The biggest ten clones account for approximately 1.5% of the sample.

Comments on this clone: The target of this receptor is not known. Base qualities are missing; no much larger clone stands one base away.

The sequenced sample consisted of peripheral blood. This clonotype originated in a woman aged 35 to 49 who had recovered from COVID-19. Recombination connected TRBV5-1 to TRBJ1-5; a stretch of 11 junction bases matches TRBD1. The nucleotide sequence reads TGCGCCAGCAGCGCTGGGACAGGGGGAAATCAGCCCCAGCATTTT. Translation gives CASSAGTGGNQPQHF.